This entry features one T cell receptor beta chain sequence. Its antigen is unidentified. The data belong to a study of PD-L1 blockade in urothelial cancer. Overall study: Males with bladder-origin urothelial cancer constituted about 90% of the 29 patients. Typically, measured as a median, blood samples had 141,255 T cells.

CDR1 is MGHRA and CDR2 is YSYEKL in the germline V gene. The CDR3 has 16 residues. The trim removed 5 bases at V and 2 bases at J, leaving 9 bases unmatched. This table comes from immunoSEQ multiplex PCR, and its TCRdb copy is limited to in-frame clones, with some not included. The table includes about 22,000 clones, nearly 90% detected once. Broader study findings: In blood sampled pretreatment, TCR clonality below the median predicted better survival.

The material sequenced was PBMCs, taken around atezolizumab (anti-PD-L1) treatment. The receptor was derived from a woman aged 55-70 years with urothelial cancer. The rearrangement links TRBV4-1 to TRBJ2-7, with 10 bases fitting TRBD1. The CDR3 bases are TGCGCCAGCAGCTATACCTACGGACAGGGGGCCTACGAGCAGTACTTC. Its protein is CASSYTYGQGAYEQYF.